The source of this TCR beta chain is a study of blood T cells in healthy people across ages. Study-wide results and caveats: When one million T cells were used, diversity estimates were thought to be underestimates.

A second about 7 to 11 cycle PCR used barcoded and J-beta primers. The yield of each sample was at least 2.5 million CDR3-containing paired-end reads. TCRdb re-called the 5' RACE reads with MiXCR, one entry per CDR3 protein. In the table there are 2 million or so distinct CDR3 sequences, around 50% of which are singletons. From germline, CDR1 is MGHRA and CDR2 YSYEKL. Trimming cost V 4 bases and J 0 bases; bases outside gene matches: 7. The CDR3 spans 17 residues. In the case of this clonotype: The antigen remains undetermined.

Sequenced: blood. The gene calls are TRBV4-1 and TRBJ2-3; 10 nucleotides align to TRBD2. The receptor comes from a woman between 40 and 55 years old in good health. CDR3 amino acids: CASSLSGGAPSTDTQYF. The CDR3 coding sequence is TGCGCCAGCAGCCTCAGCGGGGGGGCCCCTAGCACAGATACGCAGTATTTT.